The sequence of this T cell receptor beta chain was determined in a study of blood T cells in healthy people across ages. The CDR3 consists of 16 residues. CDR1 is LGHNA and CDR2 is YSLEER in the germline V gene. V lost 4 bases and J lost 3; bases outside the gene matches: 8. A second PCR of about 6 to 12 cycles used a sample-barcoded 5' primer and a J-beta primer mix. The study obtained at least 2.5 million CDR3-containing paired-end reads from every sample. Using its own MiXCR run on the 5' RACE reads, TCRdb lists one record per CDR3 protein. Here the sample spans under 2,000,000 distinct CDR3 sequences, 40% to 55% being singletons.

The clonotype originates from a woman aged 40 to 55 in good health. The sequenced sample consisted of blood. This chain joins TRBV4-3 and TRBJ2-5; the match to TRBD2 covers 10 bases. The CDR3 coding sequence is TGCGCCAGCAGCCGTATTAGCGGGGGGATGGAAGAGACCCAGTACTTC. Translated, it gives CASSRISGGMEETQYF.